These 27 T cell receptor beta chains came from one sample sequenced in a study of blood T cell repertoires in COVID-19. The repertoire was sequenced with immunoSEQ multiplex PCR; TCRdb's copy has only in-frame clones and lacks some. Seen here are about 78,000 clones, around nine tenths observed once, and the top ten hold around 5%. The sample was peripheral blood. The receptors here all came from a man in his forties or fifties with active or convalescent COVID-19.

This chain connects TRBV7-9 to TRBJ2-3; weak D call: TRBD2 (5 bases). This CDR3 contains 14 residues. The germline V and J ends were trimmed by 1 base and 1 base, with 6 bases remaining between them. CDR1 and CDR2 from the germline V gene are SEHNR and FQNEAQ (reference sequence). For the CDR3, the DNA is TGTGCCAGCAGCTTAGATAGCGGCACAGATACGCAGTATTTT. Its translation: CASSLDSGTDTQYF.

The chain recombines TRBV2 with TRBJ2-2; a weak D match, TRBD1 (6 bases). The CDR3 runs to 17 residues. V was trimmed by 4 bases and J by 1 base, leaving 16 bases between them. Germline values: CDR1 SNHLY, CDR2 FYNNEI. CDR3 nucleotide sequence: TGTGCCAGCAGTGCTTTCGCCGAGGGGGTGAACACCGGGGAGCTGTTTTTT. Encoded protein: CASSAFAEGVNTGELFF.

The rearrangement joins TRBV12-3 or TRBV12-4 to TRBJ2-3; D possibly corresponds to TRBD2 (5 bases). V lost 1 base and J lost 8, with 10 bases in between. This CDR3 region has 13 residues. The CDR3 region is CASSLDAGGTQYF. The DNA of the CDR3 is TGTGCCAGCAGTTTAGACGCGGGTGGTACGCAGTATTTT.

J is TRBJ2-5 and V is TRBV4-3; a possible D gene is TRBD1 (6 bases). V dropped 0 bases and J dropped 4 bases, with 12 bases sitting between them. The CDR3 has 15 residues. The germline CDR1 and CDR2 sequences are LGHNA and YSLEER. CDR3 region: CASSQDLGAGETQYF. The CDR3 bases are TGCGCCAGCAGCCAAGATTTGGGGGCTGGAGAGACCCAGTACTTC.

The V gene is TRBV6-5, the J gene TRBJ2-5; 9 bases match TRBD1. The CDR3 sequence is 14 residues long. The trim removed 7 bases at V and 3 bases at J, leaving 6 bases unmatched. Per germline, CDR1 MNHEY and CDR2 SVGAGI. The CDR3 loop is CASKNRGQEETQYF. As DNA, the CDR3 is TGTGCCAGCAAGAACAGGGGGCAGGAAGAGACCCAGTACTTC.

This chain links TRBV5-1 with TRBJ2-3; possibly TRBD2 for D (6 bases). The length of the CDR3 is 16 residues. Germline V gives CDR1 SGHRS, CDR2 YFSETQ. V was pared by 5 bases and J by 2 bases, with 18 bases between. The CDR3 sequence: CASSRSTGGTTDTQYF. The CDR3 nucleotides are TGCGCCAGCAGTCGCTCGACCGGCGGGACCACAGATACGCAGTATTTT.

CDR3 in amino acids: CASSETGPDTQYF. In DNA, the CDR3 is TGTGCCAGCAGTGAGACAGGGCCAGATACGCAGTATTTT. This sequence joins TRBV6-1 and TRBJ2-3, with 7 bases lining up with TRBD1. The V segment lost 3 bases and the J segment 4 bases; nucleotides outside the gene matches: 1. Germline CDR1 is MNHNS and CDR2 is SASEGT. This CDR3 region has 13 residues.

This chain connects TRBV5-6 to TRBJ2-2; D not resolved. The germline gives CDR1 SGHDT, CDR2 YYEEEE. Between the trimmed V and J ends, which lost 4 bases and 0 bases, there was a span of 16 bases. The length of the CDR3 is 17 residues. The chain's CDR3 is CASSIPSHEANTGELFF. The CDR3 region has the DNA TGTGCCAGCAGCATCCCCTCACATGAGGCGAACACCGGGGAGCTGTTTTTT.

The chain couples TRBV19 to TRBJ2-3, with TRBD1 as a possible D gene (6 bases). Germline lookup yields CDR1 LNHDA and CDR2 SQIVND (reference sequence). This CDR3 comprises 14 residues. V shed 3 bases and J shed 4 bases, with 11 bases lying between them. CDR3 in amino acids: CASSIGQTPDTQYF. The CDR3 DNA reads TGTGCCAGTAGTATCGGACAGACTCCAGATACGCAGTATTTT.

V gene TRBV18 combines with J gene TRBJ2-2, with TRBD1 matching over 9 bases. There are 15 residues in the CDR3. Trimming took 5 bases from V and 5 from J; bases not matched to a gene: 6. Germline V lookup: CDR1 KGHSH, CDR2 LQKENI. CDR3 in DNA: TGTGCCAGCTCAGAACAGGGGGCCTTTACCGGGGAGCTGTTTTTT. It codes for CASSEQGAFTGELFF.

The chain is built from TRBV7-9 and TRBJ1-5, with 8 bases fitting TRBD1. After removal of 2 bases from V and 3 bases from J, the junction contained 6 bases not matched to a gene. CDR3 size: 16 residues. Germline V lookup: CDR1 SEHNR, CDR2 FQNEAQ (reference sequence). CDR3 DNA sequence: TGTGCCAGCAGCTTAACGGGACAGGCTTCCAATCAGCCCCAGCATTTT. The encoded protein is CASSLTGQASNQPQHF.

This clone was picked up a small number of times. The V gene is TRBV5-1, the J gene TRBJ2-1, with 10 positions matching TRBD1. This CDR3 comprises 14 residues. The junction had 6 bases not matched to a gene; V was cut back by 3 bases and J by 9 bases. Germline CDR1 SGHRS, CDR2 YFSETQ. The CDR3: CASSSRQGAAEQFF. CDR3 bases: TGCGCCAGCAGCTCCCGACAGGGGGCCGCTGAGCAGTTCTTC.

This clone was picked up a small number of times. The V call is TRBV28, the J call TRBJ1-3; D gene unclear. The length of the CDR3 is 13 residues. Germline V gene sequence: CDR1 MDHEN, CDR2 SYDVKM. V was pared by 8 bases and J by 0 bases, with 8 bases between. CDR3 sequence: CASERSSGNTIYF. CDR3 coding DNA: TGTGCCAGCGAAAGGAGCTCTGGAAACACCATATATTTT.

This sequence joins TRBV6-6 and TRBJ2-5; 11 nucleotides align to TRBD2. Trimming cost V 6 bases and J 1 base; bases outside gene matches: 4. The CDR3 has 15 amino acids. CDR1 is MNHNY, CDR2 SVGAGI, per germline (reference sequence). The CDR3: CASSRLAGPQETQYF. CDR3 coding DNA: TGTGCCAGCAGCCGACTAGCGGGGCCCCAAGAGACCCAGTACTTC.

The genes are TRBV6-5 and TRBJ1-3; 9 positions agree with TRBD1. Germline V gives CDR1 MNHEY, CDR2 SVGAGI. The CDR3 contains 15 residues. The junction had 4 bases not matched to a gene; V was cut back by 5 bases and J by 2 bases. CDR3 in amino acids: CASSPDRGPGNTIYF. CDR3 nucleotide sequence: TGTGCCAGCAGTCCGGACAGGGGCCCTGGAAACACCATATATTTT.

This clone was found once. The chain has TRBV3-1 (or the pseudogene TRBV3-2) and TRBJ2-3; 8 nucleotides line up with TRBD1. The V segment lost 3 bases and the J segment 2 bases; nucleotides outside the gene matches: 7. CDR3 length equals 16 residues. The germline V gene has CDR1 LGHDT and CDR2 YNNKEL (reference sequence). The CDR3 loop reads CASSQGQVSFTDTQYF. The CDR3 nucleotides are TGTGCCAGCAGCCAGGGACAGGTTTCCTTCACAGATACGCAGTATTTT.

This clone was seen once. The chain employs TRBV3-1 (or the pseudogene TRBV3-2) and TRBJ2-7; 8 nucleotides align to TRBD1. Germline CDR1 is LGHDT and CDR2 is YNNKEL (reference sequence). V trimming: 1 base; J trimming: 4 bases; junction bases outside the gene matches: 6. This CDR3 has 15 amino acids. The DNA for the CDR3 is TGTGCCAGCAGCCAAGGCCCAGGGGGCACTTACGAGCAGTACTTC. Its protein is CASSQGPGGTYEQYF.

The chain employs TRBV14 and TRBJ2-1; maybe TRBD2 (5 bases). Between the trimmed V and J ends, which lost 4 bases and 5 bases, there was a span of 15 bases. In germline, CDR1 is SGHDN, CDR2 FVKESK. This CDR3 spans 15 amino acids. The CDR3 nucleotides are TGTGCCAGCAGCCTTGGAGGTTTCAAACACAATGAGCAGTTCTTC. This codes for CASSLGGFKHNEQFF.

This chain joins TRBV10-3 and TRBJ2-1, with TRBD1 matching 9 bases. Germline V CDR1 and CDR2: ENHRY, SYGVKD. V shed 8 bases and J 6 bases; nucleotides not matched to a gene: 5. The CDR3 covers 13 residues. CDR3 residues: CAISGQGGNEQFF. In nucleotides, the CDR3 is TGTGCCATCTCGGGACAGGGAGGCAATGAGCAGTTCTTC.

The chain joins TRBV7-2 to TRBJ2-2, with 9 bases identical to TRBD1. The CDR3 covers 15 residues. Germline V gene data show CDR1 as SGHTA and CDR2 as FQGNSA. J lost 7 bases, V lost 5 bases, and 8 bases had no gene match. In nucleotides, the CDR3 is TGTGCCAGCAGCATCACACAGGGGGCAGGCGGGGAGCTGTTTTTT. Amino acids: CASSITQGAGGELFF.

The chain is built from TRBV12-3 or TRBV12-4 and TRBJ1-2; D may be TRBD1 (6 bases). V was shortened by 3 bases and J by 8 bases, with 13 bases between the two germline ends. This CDR3 spans 13 amino acids. CDR3 residues: CASSLGGGRGYTF. CDR3 DNA: TGTGCCAGCAGTTTGGGAGGGGGAAGGGGCTACACCTTC.

This chain joins TRBV2 and TRBJ1-2, with D unresolved. This CDR3 comprises 12 residues. Germline lookup yields CDR1 SNHLY and CDR2 FYNNEI. With 3 bases removed from V and 2 bases from J, the gap between germline ends came to 4 bases. The CDR3 here is CASSDGNYGYTF. CDR3 nucleotides: TGTGCCAGCAGTGACGGGAACTATGGCTACACCTTC.

This CDR3 reads CAISDSLTTNEKLFF. The CDR3 DNA sequence: TGTGCCATCAGTGATTCTCTAACAACTAATGAAAAACTGTTTTTT. The rearrangement joins TRBV10-3 to TRBJ1-4; D unclear. The CDR3 sequence is 15 residues long. The germline V gene encodes CDR1 ENHRY and CDR2 SYGVKD. The V end lost 3 bases, the J end lost 0 bases, and 8 bases lay between the germline ends.

The rearrangement joins TRBV4-3 to TRBJ2-5; 9 nucleotides agree with TRBD2. CDR1 is LGHNA and CDR2 is YSLEER in the germline V gene. The CDR3 totals 14 residues. J was trimmed by 2 bases and V by 5 bases; bases with no gene match: 3. CDR3 nucleotides: TGCGCCAGCAGCGCGAGCGGGGGGCAAGAGACCCAGTACTTC. As protein: CASSASGGQETQYF.

The chain combines TRBV11-3 with TRBJ2-1, with TRBD1 as a possible D gene (6 bases). Per germline, CDR1 SGHNT and CDR2 YENEEA. V shed 1 base and J shed 5 bases, with 9 bases lying between them. The CDR3 runs 14 residues. CDR3 protein: CASSLGGLNNEQFF. The CDR3, as DNA: TGTGCCAGCAGCTTAGGGGGGCTGAACAATGAGCAGTTCTTC. The complete variable domain, with remaining parts taken from reference TRBV11-3 and TRBJ2-1, reads EAGVVQSPRYKIIEKKQPVAFWCNPISGHNTLYWYLQNLGQGPELLIRYENEEAVDDSQLPKDRFSAERLKGVDSTLKIQPAELGDSAVYLCASSLGGLNNEQFFGPGTRLTVL.

The chain combines TRBV11-2 with TRBJ2-2; the D is unclear. Germline V gene sequence: CDR1 SGHAT, CDR2 FQNNGV. V lost 4 bases and J lost 5, with 11 bases in between. There are 14 residues in the CDR3. CDR3 nucleotides: TGTGCCAGCAGCTCCGGAGACTTTACCGGGGAGCTGTTTTTT. This gives the protein CASSSGDFTGELFF.

The chain joins TRBV21-1 to TRBJ1-5; the DNA was not used to check the table's D call, TRBD1. TRBV21-1 has pseudogene status. The CDR3 covers 16 residues. The CDR3 DNA follows: TGTGCCAGCAGCCGTCGGGTTAGGGGGCTGAATCAGCCCCAGCATTTT. It yields the protein CASSRRVRGLNQPQHF.